The present entry profiles one TCR beta chain with its context. Germline loops: CDR1 SGHNT, CDR2 YYREEE (reference sequence). V gave up 0 bases and J gave up 14 bases, with 18 bases separating them. The CDR3 length is 15 residues. Assay execution proceeded at the deep level. Several immunoSEQ plates held equal portions of the genomic DNA taken from each subset. Method: immunoSEQ multiplex PCR; TCRdb's copy keeps in-frame clones and lacks some. In the table there are under 2,500,000 clones, roughly 95% of which are singletons. Healthy HIV-negative adults with no recent acute infections or vaccinations were recruited as donors. The data are from a study of shared clonotypes between healthy human individuals. Overall study context: CD8 memory received one plate per donor, CD8 naive two, CD4 memory three and CD4 naive three.

Sequenced material: naive CD4+ T cells sorted from blood. Subset here: CD45RA+ positively selected. The chain employs TRBV5-4 and TRBJ1-6; D is ambiguous. The sequence was collected from a man between 18 and 29 years old in good health. CDR3 loop: CASSLGPLAEGTLHF. In nucleotides, the CDR3 is TGTGCCAGCAGCTTGGGACCCCTCGCAGAAGGAACCCTCCACTTT.